This T cell receptor beta chain came from a study of blood T cell repertoires in COVID-19. Per the original data handling: Counts of nucleated cells, estimated from reference gene primer amplification, were obtained. Data came from immunoSEQ multiplex PCR; TCRdb stores just in-frame clones and leaves some out. V, J and clone size reflect that table, while D and trimming were determined from the DNA. The sample lists a few hundred thousand clones, about 86% occurring once. This clonotype originated in a man in his 60s who had recovered from COVID-19. Source material: peripheral blood.

The CDR3 sequence is CASSPRGQGAAYEQYF. CDR3 nucleotide sequence: TGTGCCAGCAGCCCTAGAGGGCAGGGGGCCGCCTACGAGCAGTACTTC. The chain uses TRBV9 and TRBJ2-7; TRBD1 matches 8 bases. The V segment lost 4 bases and the J segment 2 bases; nucleotides outside the gene matches: 11. The germline CDR1 and CDR2 sequences are SGDLS and YYNGEE. This CDR3 region has 16 residues.